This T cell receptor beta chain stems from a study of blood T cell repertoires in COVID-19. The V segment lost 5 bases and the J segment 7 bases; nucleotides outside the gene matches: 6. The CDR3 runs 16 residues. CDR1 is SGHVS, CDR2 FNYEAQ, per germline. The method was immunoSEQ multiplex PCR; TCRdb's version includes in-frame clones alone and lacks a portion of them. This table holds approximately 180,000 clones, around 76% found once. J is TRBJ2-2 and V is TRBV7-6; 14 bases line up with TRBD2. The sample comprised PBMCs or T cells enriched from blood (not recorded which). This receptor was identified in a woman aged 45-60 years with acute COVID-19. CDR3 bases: TGTGCCAGCAGCCGCGGACTAGCGGGGGGCTTCGGGGAGCTGTTTTTT. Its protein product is CASSRGLAGGFGELFF.